This is a list of T cell receptor beta chains from one sample in a study of shared clonotypes between healthy human individuals. Measured with immunoSEQ multiplex PCR; TCRdb has only the in-frame clones, and not every one. The repertoire holds some 740,000 clones, with 80% to 95% as singletons. The sample comprised naive CD8+ T cells sorted from blood. The origin of the receptors is a man aged 30 to 45 in good health. CDR3s include the opening cysteine and the closing phenylalanine or tryptophan. Each record gives: J gene, clone size, V gene, D gene, CDR3 protein, CDR3 DNA. The D gene is left open where the match is weak. Clone size is given for some rows only: seen once, a few or many times, or a class if the clone is expanded.

J gene: TRBJ2-7
clone size: NA
V gene: TRBV29-1
D gene: NA
CDR3 protein: CSGTESSYEQYF
CDR3 DNA: TGCAGCGGGACAGAGAGCTCCTACGAGCAGTACTTC

J gene: TRBJ2-5
clone size: NA
V gene: TRBV5-4
D gene: NA
CDR3 protein: CASSELALQETQYF
CDR3 DNA: TGTGCCAGCAGCGAACTAGCACTACAAGAGACCCAGTACTTC

J gene: TRBJ2-1
clone size: NA
V gene: TRBV5-1
D gene: NA
CDR3 protein: CASSLDRYNEQFF
CDR3 DNA: TGCGCCAGCAGCTTGGACCGATACAATGAGCAGTTCTTC

J gene: TRBJ2-1
clone size: NA
V gene: TRBV7-3
D gene: NA
CDR3 protein: CASSPAGSADGEQFF
CDR3 DNA: TGTGCCAGCAGCCCCGCCGGATCAGCCGACGGGGAGCAGTTCTTC

J gene: TRBJ2-7
clone size: NA
V gene: TRBV28
D gene: TRBD2
CDR3 protein: CASWSGTSVYEQYF
CDR3 DNA: TGTGCCAGTTGGTCCGGGACTAGCGTCTACGAGCAGTACTTC

J gene: TRBJ2-7
clone size: NA
V gene: TRBV5-4
D gene: TRBD2
CDR3 protein: CASSPTSGSYEQYF
CDR3 DNA: TGTGCCAGCAGTCCGACTAGCGGGAGTTACGAGCAGTACTTC

J gene: TRBJ2-7
clone size: NA
V gene: TRBV7-9
D gene: TRBD2
CDR3 protein: CASSWGLDYEQYF
CDR3 DNA: TGTGCCAGCAGCTGGGGACTAGACTACGAGCAGTACTTC

J gene: TRBJ2-3
clone size: NA
V gene: TRBV7-9
D gene: TRBD2
CDR3 protein: CASSPGTSGSTDTQYF
CDR3 DNA: TGTGCCAGCAGCCCTGGGACTAGCGGGAGTACAGATACGCAGTATTTT

J gene: TRBJ1-2
clone size: NA
V gene: TRBV11-2
D gene: NA
CDR3 protein: CASSSSLKETRYGYTF
CDR3 DNA: TGTGCCAGCAGCTCCTCCCTTAAGGAGACCCGCTATGGCTACACCTTC

J gene: TRBJ2-1
clone size: once
V gene: TRBV14
D gene: TRBD2
CDR3 protein: CASSRFGTSQNEQFF
CDR3 DNA: TGTGCCAGCAGCCGGTTCGGGACTAGCCAAAATGAGCAGTTCTTC

J gene: TRBJ2-5
clone size: NA
V gene: TRBV5-6
D gene: TRBD2
CDR3 protein: CASSLTSGGRGETQYF
CDR3 DNA: TGTGCCAGCAGCTTGACTAGCGGGGGGAGAGGGGAGACCCAGTACTTC

J gene: TRBJ1-1
clone size: NA
V gene: TRBV11-2
D gene: NA
CDR3 protein: CASSLVVQGTEAFF
CDR3 DNA: TGTGCCAGCAGCTTAGTTGTCCAGGGCACTGAAGCTTTCTTT